Below, 22 T cell receptor beta chains from the same sample are listed, as sequenced in a study of T cells after yellow fever vaccination. TCRdb analysed the 5' RACE reads with MiXCR anew, one entry per CDR3 protein. The table has over 150,000 distinct CDR3 sequences, 5.5% to 7.5% seen once. The sequenced sample was CD4+ T cells sorted from PBMCs, obtained on the day of the first yellow fever vaccination. These receptors originate from a man younger than 35 who received the YFV17D yellow fever vaccine.

This clonotype has only a few counts. This sequence joins TRBV5-1 and TRBJ2-1, with a possible D match to TRBD2 (6 bases). CDR3 length: 16 amino acids. V was shortened by 4 bases and J by 7 bases, with 21 bases between the two germline ends. Germline CDR1 and CDR2: SGHRS and YFSETQ. Here the CDR3 DNA reads TGCGCCAGCAGCCCGGGAGCTGGGACCCTTCAGAATGAGCAGTTCTTC. This gives the protein CASSPGAGTLQNEQFF.

In this sample, this clonotype turned up a few times. This sequence joins TRBV5-1 and TRBJ2-5; 8 nucleotides match TRBD1. The V gene's germline CDR1 is SGHRS and CDR2 YFSETQ. V gave up 2 bases and J gave up 5 bases; unmatched junction bases: 11. The CDR3 runs 16 residues. CDR3 loop: CASSFSTDRGGETQYF. CDR3 DNA: TGCGCCAGCAGCTTTTCCACCGACAGGGGCGGTGAGACCCAGTACTTC.

This clonotype was observed a handful of times. This chain connects TRBV7-2 to TRBJ1-1; D not certain. There are 14 residues in the CDR3. With 3 bases removed from V and 0 bases from J, the gap between germline ends came to 8 bases. CDR1 is SGHTA, CDR2 FQGNSA, per germline. The CDR3: CASSFGLMNTEAFF. The CDR3, as DNA: TGTGCCAGCAGCTTCGGCTTAATGAACACTGAAGCTTTCTTT.

This clonotype was recorded at least ten times. The chain uses TRBV11-2 and TRBJ2-3, with a weak D call TRBD2 (6 bases). The germline V and J ends were trimmed by 5 bases and 7 bases, with 16 bases remaining between them. The CDR3 covers 14 residues. Looked up from germline, CDR1 is SGHAT and CDR2 is FQNNGV. CDR3: CASSPDGGRHTQYF. The CDR3 DNA sequence: TGTGCCAGCAGCCCGGACGGGGGTCGGCATACGCAGTATTTT. The whole variable domain, remainder taken from reference TRBV11-2 and TRBJ2-3, is EAGVAQSPRYKIIEKRQSVAFWCNPISGHATLYWYQQILGQGPKLLIQFQNNGVVDDSQLPKDRFSAERLKGVDSTLKIQPAKLEDSAVYLCASSPDGGRHTQYFGPGTRLTVL.

This clonotype was seen at least ten times. The V and J genes are TRBV7-2 and TRBJ2-7; TRBD1 matches 10 bases. The CDR3 is 16 residues long. Trimming removed 5 bases from V and 4 bases from J; junction bases left unmatched: 11. CDR1 is SGHTA and CDR2 is FQGNSA in the germline V gene. CDR3 sequence: CASSPPWGTGVYEQYF. The CDR3 nucleotides read TGTGCCAGCAGCCCACCCTGGGGGACAGGGGTTTACGAGCAGTACTTC.

V is TRBV5-6 and J is TRBJ1-1; D might be TRBD1 (5 bases). There are 12 residues in the CDR3. The V end lost 3 bases, the J end lost 4 bases, and 7 bases lay between the germline ends. CDR1 is SGHDT and CDR2 is YYEEEE in the germline V gene. The CDR3: CASSSRVTEAFF. The DNA of the CDR3 is TGTGCCAGCAGCTCCAGGGTCACTGAAGCTTTCTTT.

This clonotype turned up a few times. V and J are TRBV12-3 or TRBV12-4 and TRBJ2-2; 9 nucleotides agree with TRBD1. The CDR3 is 15 amino acids. J gave up 4 bases and V 4 bases, and 4 bases lay outside the gene matches. The CDR3 nucleotides read TGTGCCAGCAGTTCCGGGACAGGGAGCACCGGGGAGCTGTTTTTT. Its translation: CASSSGTGSTGELFF.

The sample holds a few counts of this clonotype. This sequence joins TRBV14 and TRBJ2-3, with D hard to call. Germline V CDR1 and CDR2: SGHDN, FVKESK. Trimming left V 4 bases short and J 6 bases short, with 14 bases between. This CDR3 spans 14 amino acids. Here the CDR3 DNA reads TGTGCCAGCAGCCTTAGTTGGGGTATTGATACGCAGTATTTT. Encoded protein: CASSLSWGIDTQYF.

The rearrangement joins TRBV20-1 to TRBJ1-1, with 7 positions matching TRBD1. V shed 5 bases and J 3 bases; nucleotides not matched to a gene: 9. Per germline, CDR1 DFQATT and CDR2 SNEGSKA (reference sequence). This CDR3 comprises 14 residues. The CDR3 DNA follows: TGCAGTGCTCCACAGGGGATGGGGGACACTGAAGCTTTCTTT. Translating it yields CSAPQGMGDTEAFF.

The V gene is TRBV7-2, the J gene TRBJ1-1; D perhaps matches TRBD1 (5 bases). V was shortened by 5 bases and J by 4 bases, with 14 bases between the two germline ends. This CDR3 region has 14 residues. Per germline, CDR1 SGHTA and CDR2 FQGNSA. The CDR3 DNA reads TGTGCCAGCAGCCCACCCAGGGATGGCACTGAAGCTTTCTTT. Its translation is CASSPPRDGTEAFF.

The table lists this clonotype with a few counts. V usage is TRBV5-1 and J usage is TRBJ1-2; unclear D gene. This CDR3 has 12 residues. Trimming stripped 0 bases from V and 6 bases from J, with 6 bases between. Germline loops: CDR1 SGHRS, CDR2 YFSETQ. The CDR3 bases are TGCGCCAGCAGCTTGGCAGGAGATGGCTACACCTTC. Translation: CASSLAGDGYTF. Drawing the rest from reference TRBV5-1 and TRBJ1-2, the complete variable domain is KAGVTQTPRYLIKTRGQQVTLSCSPISGHRSVSWYQQTPGQGLQFLFEYFSETQRNKGNFPGRFSGRQFSNSRSEMNVSTLELGDSALYLCASSLAGDGYTFGSGTRLTVV.

This chain connects TRBV5-1 to TRBJ1-1; tentative D call: TRBD1 (6 bases). Germline V CDR1 and CDR2: SGHRS, YFSETQ. The CDR3 runs 15 residues. Trimming cost V 3 bases and J 4 bases, with 16 bases left between them. CDR3 bases: TGCGCCAGCAGCTCAGACCCACAGGGTACCACTGAAGCTTTCTTT. As protein: CASSSDPQGTTEAFF.

This chain joins TRBV12-3 or TRBV12-4 and TRBJ2-1, with D possibly TRBD1 on 6 matching bases. Trimming pared 7 bases from V and 2 bases from J, leaving 15 bases between. This CDR3 comprises 15 residues. CDR3 DNA sequence: TGTGCCAGCAACCTGCTGGGGGCTGCCTACAATGAGCAGTTCTTC. Its protein is CASNLLGAAYNEQFF.

This clonotype was counted a few times. J is TRBJ1-1 and V is TRBV4-3, with D hard to call. V was clipped by 0 bases and J by 5 bases, with 16 bases between them. The germline V gene has CDR1 LGHNA and CDR2 YSLEER. The CDR3 totals 16 residues. The DNA for the CDR3 is TGCGCCAGCAGCCAAGATCTAGGCCATCCGGATACTGAAGCTTTCTTT. Translated, it gives CASSQDLGHPDTEAFF.

The sample holds many counts of this clonotype. V gene TRBV5-5 combines with J gene TRBJ1-4; the D gene is possibly TRBD1 (5 bases). Trimming took 10 bases from V and 0 from J, leaving 13 bases between them. CDR1 is SGHKS and CDR2 is YYEKEE in the germline V gene (reference sequence). This CDR3 spans 14 amino acids. CDR3 region: CASRGGATNEKLFF. For the CDR3, the DNA is TGTGCCTCGAGGGGTGGGGCAACTAATGAAAAACTGTTTTTT.

This clonotype was seen a handful of times. The chain carries TRBV19 and TRBJ1-4; D unclear. The CDR3 contains 15 residues. The germline gives CDR1 LNHDA, CDR2 SQIVND (reference sequence). The V gene lost 7 bases and the J gene lost 3 bases, with 15 bases spanning the gap. The CDR3, as DNA: TGTGCCAGTAAAAGGCTGACGGCTTCTAATGAAAAACTGTTTTTT. Its translation is CASKRLTASNEKLFF.

Ten or more counts support this clonotype. This chain links TRBV20-1 with TRBJ2-6, with 7 bases identical to TRBD1. V lost 3 bases, J lost 2 bases, and 4 bases stayed unmatched. The CDR3 is 15 amino acids. Germline-derived CDR1 and CDR2 are DFQATT and SNEGSKA (reference sequence). CDR3 sequence (DNA): TGCAGTGCTAGGGCTACAGGGGCTGGGGCCAACGTCCTGACTTTC. It is translated as CSARATGAGANVLTF.

This clonotype was observed many times. The rearrangement uses TRBV21-1 and TRBJ2-7. TRBV21-1 is assigned pseudogene status. The CDR3 has 13 residues. This CDR3 reads CASSLVWGPEQYV. Here the CDR3 DNA reads TGTGCCAGCAGTTTGGTGTGGGGTCCCGAGCAGTACGTC.

The chain links TRBV6-1 to TRBJ1-3, with D unresolved. Deletions cut 4 bases from V and 0 bases from J, with 10 bases between. The CDR3 is 15 amino acids. Germline V gene sequence: CDR1 MNHNS, CDR2 SASEGT. For the CDR3, the DNA is TGTGCCAGCAGTGTGGCAGCCTTCTCTGGAAACACCATATATTTT. Translated, it gives CASSVAAFSGNTIYF.

This clonotype was seen more than once but under ten times. The CDR3 DNA reads as TGTGCCAGCAGCGTATTTCAGTACTTC. It codes for CASSVFQYF. This chain joins TRBV9 and TRBJ2-4; D is uncertain. The germline V gene has CDR1 SGDLS and CDR2 YYNGEE. V was trimmed by 1 base and J by 11 bases, leaving 1 base between them. The CDR3 loop spans 9 amino acids.

This clonotype has a count of ten or more. The rearrangement links TRBV5-8 to TRBJ2-7, with D perhaps TRBD1 (5 bases). From germline, CDR1 is SGHTS and CDR2 YDEGEE. V was cut by 1 base and J by 1 base, with 9 bases left in between. The CDR3 runs 14 residues. This CDR3 is CASSLKDKSYEQYF. DNA for the CDR3: TGTGCCAGCAGCTTGAAGGACAAATCCTACGAGCAGTACTTC.

This clonotype was counted once. A much larger clone sits a single nucleotide away, making a read error possible. The chain has TRBV4-2 and TRBJ1-3; perhaps TRBD1 as D (5 bases). Germline lookup yields CDR1 LGHNA and CDR2 YNFKEQ. The CDR3 is 16 amino acids. The V end was cut by 4 bases, the J end by 0 bases, with 13 bases between. CDR3 in amino acids: CASSPPGRASGNTIYF. DNA for the CDR3: TGTGCCAGCAGCCCCCCGGGGCGAGCCTCTGGAAACACCATATATTTT.